This T cell receptor (beta chain) originates from a study of control samples from healthy donors and cancer patients. The assay was immunoSEQ multiplex PCR, and TCRdb's table has in-frame clones only and misses some. Of 70,000 to 80,000 clones listed, over 85% were seen once; the top ten hold 1.9%. Trimming left V 3 bases short and J 10 bases short, with 20 bases between. This CDR3 comprises 15 residues. Per the germline V gene, CDR1 is SGDLS and CDR2 is YYNGEE. This TCR was sampled from an older woman with head and neck cancer. The rearrangement links TRBV9 to TRBJ2-1; D perhaps matches TRBD1 (6 bases). Sequenced: PBMCs. Here the CDR3 reads CASSGRRNRVFEQFF. CDR3 DNA sequence: TGTGCCAGCAGCGGACGACGTAACAGGGTATTCGAGCAGTTCTTC.